The 31 T cell receptor beta chains given below trace back to one sample, sequenced in a study of shared clonotypes between healthy human individuals. Assay used: immunoSEQ multiplex PCR; TCRdb lists only in-frame clones, some missing. The sample holds roughly 570,000 clones, more than 95% seen once. Naive-designated CD8 cells lacked CD45RO, were positively enriched for CCR7, and omitted terminally differentiated effector memory CD45RA+ cells. Sequencing used naive CD8+ T cells sorted from blood. The receptors here all came from a man younger than 45 in good health.

The chain combines TRBV29-1 with TRBJ2-3, with D possibly being TRBD2 (5 bases). Trimming shortened V by 4 bases and J by 1 base, and 6 bases separated the two germline ends. The CDR3 consists of 12 residues. Germline V CDR1 and CDR2: SQVTM, ANQGSEA. CDR3: CSVVEGTDTQYF. The CDR3 DNA sequence: TGCAGCGTTGTGGAGGGCACAGATACGCAGTATTTT.

The genes are TRBV4-1 and TRBJ2-3; TRBD2 aligns across 8 bases. The CDR3 has 15 amino acids. Per germline, CDR1 MGHRA and CDR2 YSYEKL. With 2 bases clipped from V and 2 bases from J, the junction kept 3 bases outside the gene matches. CDR3 sequence reads: CASSQIAGNTDTQYF. CDR3 bases: TGCGCCAGCAGCCAAATAGCGGGAAACACAGATACGCAGTATTTT.

Of note for this clone: Sequence at one end of the junction differs from germline and may be a read error. The genes are TRBV9 and TRBJ2-1; 7 bases agree with TRBD1. The CDR3 covers 11 residues. Germline CDR1 is SGDLS and CDR2 is YYNGEE. In DNA, the CDR3 is TGTGCCAGCGGGAACAGGGGAAGTCCGCTCTTC. It specifies CASGNRGSPLF.

The chain links TRBV2 to TRBJ1-5; a possible D gene is TRBD1 (6 bases). Trimming removed 4 bases from V and 7 bases from J, with 11 bases in between. The V gene's germline CDR1 is SNHLY and CDR2 FYNNEI. The CDR3 covers 13 residues. The CDR3 loop is CASSGGRGQPQHF. The DNA of the CDR3 is TGTGCCAGCAGTGGGGGCAGGGGACAGCCCCAGCATTTT.

The V gene is TRBV10-3, the J gene TRBJ2-7; 9 bases are shared with TRBD2. The V and J ends lost 4 bases and 3 bases, in that order; junction bases with no gene match: 4. This CDR3 region has 14 residues. The V gene's germline CDR1 is ENHRY and CDR2 SYGVKD. The CDR3 DNA is TGTGCCATCAGTGCGACTAGCGGCAACTACGAGCAGTACTTC. Residues: CAISATSGNYEQYF.

The chain uses TRBV5-4 and TRBJ2-4; D gene uncertain. Trimming removed 4 bases at V and 5 bases at J, with 7 bases between. This CDR3 has 12 amino acids. CDR1 and CDR2 (germline): SGHNT, YYREEE (reference sequence). For the CDR3, the DNA is TGTGCCAGCAGCCCTTCGGAAAACATTCAGTACTTC. It encodes CASSPSENIQYF.

The genes are TRBV10-1 and TRBJ2-7; D uncertain. Trimming took 3 bases from V and 6 from J, leaving 9 bases between them. The CDR3 length is 12 residues. Per germline, CDR1 WNHNN and CDR2 SYGVQD (reference sequence). The CDR3 DNA sequence: TGCGCCAGCAGTGATAAGTGGGGCGAGCAGTACTTC. Amino acids: CASSDKWGEQYF.

The gene calls are TRBV6-1 and TRBJ2-7; the match to TRBD2 covers 9 bases. CDR1 and CDR2 (germline): MNHNS, SASEGT. Losses at the gene ends were 4 bases for V and 1 base for J; bases not matched to a gene: 8. There are 16 residues in the CDR3. The DNA of the CDR3 is TGTGCCAGCAGTGTTACCGGGACTAGCCCTTCCTACGAGCAGTACTTC. It is translated as CASSVTGTSPSYEQYF.

The chain has TRBV11-2 and TRBJ2-7; the D gene is possibly TRBD1 (6 bases). The CDR3 has 16 amino acids. Germline V gives CDR1 SGHAT, CDR2 FQNNGV. V lost 4 bases and J 3 bases, leaving 19 bases between the germline ends. The CDR3 region has the DNA TGTGCCAGCAGCTCAAGAAGGGGACACTCGGGCTACGAGCAGTACTTC. Protein product: CASSSRRGHSGYEQYF. Full variable domain (remainder filled in from reference TRBV11-2 and TRBJ2-7): EAGVAQSPRYKIIEKRQSVAFWCNPISGHATLYWYQQILGQGPKLLIQFQNNGVVDDSQLPKDRFSAERLKGVDSTLKIQPAKLEDSAVYLCASSSRRGHSGYEQYFGPGTRLTVT.

V is TRBV5-4 and J is TRBJ1-2; TRBD1 might be the D (5 bases). CDR1 and CDR2 (germline): SGHNT, YYREEE (reference sequence). The CDR3 is 14 amino acids. V lost 5 bases and J 8 bases, leaving 19 bases between the germline ends. The CDR3: CASRAWDYLVGYTF. As DNA, the CDR3 is TGTGCCAGCAGAGCATGGGACTACCTTGTCGGCTACACCTTC.

The chain carries TRBV2 and TRBJ2-2; D unresolved. Germline CDR1 SNHLY, CDR2 FYNNEI. This CDR3 region has 15 residues. Deletions cut 3 bases from V and 0 bases from J, with 8 bases between. CDR3 protein: CASSEAHPNTGELFF. The CDR3 nucleotides read TGTGCCAGCAGTGAGGCTCATCCGAACACCGGGGAGCTGTTTTTT.

A note on this clone: This sample also contains other DNA sequences that code for the same CDR3. CDR3 bases: TGTGCCAGCAGCTTAGGCCTTGGGGGGTACGAGCAGTACTTC. Translated, it gives CASSLGLGGYEQYF. This chain links TRBV13 with TRBJ2-7, with D perhaps TRBD2 (6 bases). The CDR3 totals 14 residues. V was cut by 0 bases and J by 4 bases, with 10 bases left in between. Germline CDR1 and CDR2: PRHDT and FYEKMQ (reference sequence).

The chain joins TRBV5-4 to TRBJ1-1, with a tentative D call TRBD1 (6 bases). Germline values: CDR1 SGHNT, CDR2 YYREEE (reference sequence). Trimming removed 2 bases at V and 0 bases at J, with 8 bases between. This CDR3 is 14 amino acids long. The CDR3 here is CASSFAGVNTEAFF. As DNA, the CDR3 is TGTGCCAGCAGCTTCGCAGGGGTGAACACTGAAGCTTTCTTT.

The chain links TRBV27 to TRBJ2-1; maybe TRBD1 (5 bases). The CDR3 spans 11 residues. Per germline, CDR1 MNHEY and CDR2 SMNVEV (reference sequence). Trimming took off 5 bases at V and 6 bases at J, with 5 bases between the two ends. The CDR3 region is CASSQGNEQFF. The CDR3, as DNA: TGTGCCAGCAGTCAGGGCAATGAGCAGTTCTTC.

The V and J genes are TRBV6-1 and TRBJ2-3; D tentatively reads TRBD1 or TRBD2 (5 bases each). The CDR3 is made up of 13 amino acids. Looked up from germline, CDR1 is MNHNS and CDR2 is SASEGT. Trimming took 7 bases from V and 2 from J, leaving 10 bases between them. The CDR3, as DNA: TGTGCCAGCATAGAGGGGCTCACAGATACGCAGTATTTT. Its translation: CASIEGLTDTQYF.

This clone has just one count. The J gene is TRBJ2-7, the V gene TRBV27; 10 bases are a match to TRBD2. This CDR3 has 16 residues. After removal of 4 bases from V and 4 bases from J, the junction contained 10 bases not matched to a gene. Germline V CDR1 and CDR2: MNHEY, SMNVEV (reference sequence). In DNA form, the CDR3 reads TGTGCCAGCAGTTACGTGTCCCCTAGCGGGAGTTACGAGCAGTACTTC. Translated: CASSYVSPSGSYEQYF.

This clone was counted once. The chain has TRBV13 and TRBJ2-7, with D possibly TRBD1 on 6 matching bases. This CDR3 has 16 amino acids. The V end lost 5 bases, the J end lost 2 bases, and 19 bases lay between the germline ends. CDR1 is PRHDT and CDR2 is FYEKMQ in the germline V gene (reference sequence). CDR3 sequence reads: CASSQDSARGTYEQYF. As DNA, the CDR3 is TGTGCCAGCAGCCAGGATTCCGCCAGGGGTACCTACGAGCAGTACTTC.

This chain uses TRBV2 with TRBJ2-1; possibly TRBD1 for D (5 bases). The germline CDR1 and CDR2 sequences are SNHLY and FYNNEI. With 10 bases removed from V and 6 bases from J, the gap between germline ends came to 7 bases. CDR3 length: 10 amino acids. DNA for the CDR3: TGTGCCACCCAGGGCAATGAGCAGTTCTTC. This codes for CATQGNEQFF.

The chain joins TRBV2 to TRBJ1-2, with D possibly TRBD1 on 5 matching bases. Trimming cost V 3 bases and J 8 bases, with 13 bases left between them. This CDR3 has 13 amino acids. Germline CDR1 reads SNHLY; CDR2 reads FYNNEI. The CDR3 DNA follows: TGTGCCAGCAGTGAGGGGCAGGGATGGGGCTACACCTTC. This translates into CASSEGQGWGYTF.

The chain has TRBV28 and TRBJ2-2, with TRBD1 matching over 9 bases. The germline V gene encodes CDR1 MDHEN and CDR2 SYDVKM. The CDR3 has 12 residues. V was clipped by 10 bases and J by 5 bases; unmatched bases: 2. The CDR3 region is CATTGGTGELFF. In DNA, the CDR3 is TGTGCCACGACAGGGGGTACCGGGGAGCTGTTTTTT.

V is TRBV13 and J is TRBJ2-1; 8 nucleotides match TRBD1. The CDR3 runs 15 residues. Germline trimming cut 5 bases from V and 8 bases from J; bases unmatched to any gene: 11. From germline, CDR1 is PRHDT and CDR2 FYEKMQ (reference sequence). CDR3 amino acids: CASSPDRGEIHEQFF. As DNA, the CDR3 is TGTGCCAGCAGCCCCGACAGGGGAGAAATCCATGAGCAGTTCTTC.

The V gene is TRBV7-9, the J gene TRBJ1-3; D remains unclear. This CDR3 has 15 amino acids. Germline V gene lookup returns CDR1 SEHNR and CDR2 FQNEAQ (reference sequence). Trimming shortened V by 1 base and J by 6 bases, and 13 bases separated the two germline ends. In DNA, the CDR3 is TGTGCCAGCAGCTTAGGGCGAGGAGCAGAAAACACCATATATTTT. Translated: CASSLGRGAENTIYF.

For the CDR3, the DNA is TGTGCCAGCAGCCCTTTTGGCTCGGGAGAGGAGACCCAGTACTTC. Translating gives CASSPFGSGEETQYF. The V gene is TRBV7-6, the J gene TRBJ2-5, with D maybe TRBD2 (6 bases). This CDR3 comprises 15 residues. Germline V gene lookup returns CDR1 SGHVS and CDR2 FNYEAQ. V lost 5 bases and J lost 5, with 18 bases in between.

As regards this clone: Its ends do not fully match the called genes, so a read error is possible. This sequence joins TRBV27 and TRBJ2-3; no firm D call. CDR1 and CDR2 from the germline V gene are MNHEY and SMNVEV (reference sequence). The CDR3 loop spans 13 amino acids. The CDR3: CASRFGGTDTQYF. CDR3 DNA sequence: TGTGCCAGCCGTTTTGGCGGCACAGATACGCAGTATTTT.

The rearrangement uses TRBV5-1 and TRBJ2-5; 9 nucleotides match TRBD1. With 3 bases clipped from V and 5 bases from J, the junction kept 11 bases outside the gene matches. CDR3 length equals 16 residues. Germline V gene data show CDR1 as SGHRS and CDR2 as YFSETQ. Written as DNA, the CDR3 is TGCGCCAGCAGCTGGGACAGGGAGGTTTTGGGGGAGACCCAGTACTTC. This codes for CASSWDREVLGETQYF. The entire variable domain, with the rest obtained from reference TRBV5-1 and TRBJ2-5, is as follows: KAGVTQTPRYLIKTRGQQVTLSCSPISGHRSVSWYQQTPGQGLQFLFEYFSETQRNKGNFPGRFSGRQFSNSRSEMNVSTLELGDSALYLCASSWDREVLGETQYFGPGTRLLVL.

The genes are TRBV11-1 and TRBJ2-7; perhaps TRBD2 as D (5 bases). The CDR3 is 14 residues long. Germline values: CDR1 SGHAT, CDR2 FQDESV (reference sequence). Trimming cost V 5 bases and J 6 bases, with 17 bases left between them. CDR3 DNA sequence: TGTGCCAGCAGCCCCGAGGGTATTCTGCGCGAGCAGTACTTC. Amino acids: CASSPEGILREQYF.

This chain uses TRBV9 with TRBJ2-5; 8 bases match TRBD1. Germline CDR1 is SGDLS and CDR2 is YYNGEE. V trimming: 3 bases; J trimming: 8 bases; junction bases outside the gene matches: 12. The CDR3 loop spans 15 amino acids. This chain's CDR3 is CASSATSGQGETQYF. In DNA form, the CDR3 reads TGTGCCAGCAGCGCAACTAGTGGACAGGGTGAAACCCAGTACTTC.

CDR3 loop: CASSGTLGQRGYTF. As DNA, the CDR3 is TGCGCCAGCAGCGGGACGCTCGGACAGCGTGGCTACACCTTC. The chain employs TRBV5-1 and TRBJ1-2, with D possibly being TRBD1 (6 bases). The length of the CDR3 is 14 residues. The germline V gene encodes CDR1 SGHRS and CDR2 YFSETQ. Between the trimmed V and J ends, which lost 4 bases and 7 bases, there was a span of 17 bases. Full variable domain (rest looked up from reference TRBV5-1 and TRBJ1-2): KAGVTQTPRYLIKTRGQQVTLSCSPISGHRSVSWYQQTPGQGLQFLFEYFSETQRNKGNFPGRFSGRQFSNSRSEMNVSTLELGDSALYLCASSGTLGQRGYTFGSGTRLTVV.

The chain uses TRBV6-6 and TRBJ1-1; the D is unclear. This CDR3 spans 13 amino acids. V was cut by 10 bases and J by 3 bases, with 15 bases left in between. In germline, CDR1 is MNHNY, CDR2 SVGAGI (reference sequence). The CDR3 loop reads CATTAMGHTEAFF. DNA of the CDR3: TGTGCCACCACTGCCATGGGCCACACTGAAGCTTTCTTT.

The chain employs TRBV29-1 and TRBJ2-1, with 9 bases that match TRBD2. This CDR3 spans 14 amino acids. Trimming cost V 3 bases and J 10 bases; bases outside gene matches: 10. Looked up from germline, CDR1 is SQVTM and CDR2 is ANQGSEA. CDR3 loop: CSVEGVAGAEEQFF. DNA of the CDR3: TGCAGCGTTGAGGGGGTAGCGGGAGCGGAGGAGCAGTTCTTC.

The chain recombines TRBV5-6 with TRBJ2-7, with a weak D call TRBD2 (6 bases). Germline assignment: CDR1 SGHDT and CDR2 YYEEEE. CDR3 length: 14 residues. V dropped 0 bases and J dropped 0 bases, with 7 bases sitting between them. The CDR3 loop is CASSLGLDSYEQYF. CDR3 coding DNA: TGTGCCAGCAGCTTGGGACTAGACTCCTACGAGCAGTACTTC.